Listed below are T cell receptor beta chains from one sample, sequenced in a study of blood T cell repertoires in COVID-19. Method: immunoSEQ multiplex PCR; TCRdb's copy keeps in-frame clones and lacks some. The data show under 400,000 clones, with about 90% seen just once and around 1.9% held by the top ten. Sequencing was done on a sample of PBMCs or T cells enriched from blood (not recorded which). These receptors were obtained from a middle-aged man in a cohort exposed to, infected with or recovered from COVID-19 (not recorded which). Both conserved end residues are part of each CDR3. Fields, in order: clone size, V gene, J gene, D gene, CDR3 protein, CDR3 DNA. The D gene is left open where the match is weak. Clone sizes are given selectively: once, few, many, or a class where the clone is expanded.

>once|TRBV11-2|TRBJ2-7|TRBD1
CASSFGTGDYEQYF
TGTGCCAGCAGCTTCGGGACAGGGGATTACGAGCAGTACTTC
>.|TRBV10-3|TRBJ2-2|.
CAISARSPLLGRSNTGELFF
TGTGCCATCAGTGCTCGGTCCCCTCTTCTCGGGAGATCGAACACCGGGGAGCTGTTTTTT
>.|TRBV6-5|TRBJ2-6|.
CASSRGTGANVLTF
TGTGCCAGCAGTAGGGGGACTGGGGCCAACGTCCTGACTTTC
>few|TRBV15|TRBJ1-2|.
CATEGYYGYTF
TGTGCCACCGAGGGTTACTATGGCTACACCTTC
>.|TRBV5-4|TRBJ2-7|TRBD1
CASSFQGASYEQYF
TGTGCCAGCAGCTTCCAGGGGGCCTCCTACGAGCAGTACTTC
>.|TRBV18|TRBJ2-1|.
CASSPGGPEREQFF
TGTGCCAGCTCACCCGGAGGGCCAGAAAGGGAGCAGTTCTTC
>.|TRBV5-6|TRBJ1-4|.
CASSRTGNEKLFF
TGTGCCAGCAGCAGGACTGGGAATGAAAAACTGTTTTTT
>.|TRBV5-6|TRBJ1-3|.
CASSLGQRTTGNTIYF
TGTGCCAGCAGCTTGGGGCAGCGGACTACTGGAAACACCATATATTTT
>.|TRBV28|TRBJ1-1|TRBD1
CASSLSGQGRTEAFF
TGTGCCAGCAGTCTATCGGGACAGGGACGGACTGAAGCTTTCTTT
>.|TRBV27|TRBJ2-2|TRBD1
CASSSRDRGPNTGELFF
TGTGCCAGCAGTAGCCGGGACAGGGGCCCCAACACCGGGGAGCTGTTTTTT
>.|TRBV6-2/TRBV6-3|TRBJ2-7|TRBD2
CASSLTSGSHYTYEQYF
TGTGCCAGCAGTTTGACTAGCGGAAGCCACTACACCTACGAGCAGTACTTC
>few|TRBV5-1|TRBJ1-6|.
CASSLAGEGGSPLHF
TGCGCCAGCAGCTTAGCAGGGGAAGGTGGATCACCCCTCCACTTT
>.|TRBV21-1|TRBJ2-7|.
CARRSRGTYEQYF
TGTGCCCGCCGATCACGGGGAACCTACGAGCAGTACTTC
>.|TRBV19|TRBJ1-1|TRBD1
CASSRGWDTEAFF
TGTGCCAGTAGCAGGGGGTGGGACACTGAAGCTTTCTTT
>once|TRBV10-3|TRBJ1-5|TRBD1
CAISDSTGEQPQHF
TGTGCCATCAGTGATAGTACAGGGGAACAGCCCCAGCATTTT
>.|TRBV10-2|TRBJ2-3|.
CASREQGADTQYF
TGCGCCAGCAGAGAACAGGGAGCAGATACGCAGTATTTT
>.|TRBV5-1|TRBJ2-5|TRBD1
CASSDRQGGKTQYF
TGCGCCAGCAGCGATAGACAGGGCGGAAAGACCCAGTACTTC
>few|TRBV7-3|TRBJ2-2|TRBD1
CASSSTDRHTGELFF
TGTGCCAGCAGCTCAACGGACAGGCACACCGGGGAGCTGTTTTTT
>.|TRBV27|TRBJ2-1|.
CASSVVGDSYNEQFF
TGTGCCAGCAGTGTGGTCGGGGACTCCTACAATGAGCAGTTCTTC
>.|TRBV7-2|TRBJ2-7|.
CASSLAQPGSGDEQYF
TGTGCCAGCAGCTTAGCGCAGCCGGGATCGGGGGACGAGCAGTACTTC
>few|TRBV6-2/TRBV6-3|TRBJ2-1|TRBD2
CASSYRAGVSYNEQFF
TGTGCCAGCAGTTACCGGGCGGGAGTATCCTACAATGAGCAGTTCTTC
>few|TRBV27|TRBJ2-2|.
CASTTGSFGTGELFF
TGTGCCAGCACCACGGGGTCTTTCGGCACCGGGGAGCTGTTTTTT
>.|TRBV19|TRBJ2-1|TRBD2
CASRLLAGGRNEQFF
TGTGCCAGTAGGCTACTAGCGGGAGGCCGCAATGAGCAGTTCTTC
>.|TRBV28|TRBJ2-7|TRBD1
CASSSAPTGIYEQYF
TGTGCCAGCAGTTCCGCGCCGACAGGGATTTACGAGCAGTACTTC
>.|TRBV10-3|TRBJ1-1|.
CAISEGQMNTEAFF
TGTGCCATCAGTGAGGGACAGATGAACACTGAAGCTTTCTTT
>.|TRBV5-1|TRBJ2-7|TRBD1
CASSLHQGAAEQYF
TGCGCCAGCAGCTTGCACCAGGGGGCTGCCGAGCAGTACTTC
>.|TRBV6-1|TRBJ2-1|TRBD2
CASSEQSSGNNEQFF
TGTGCCAGCAGTGAACAGTCTAGCGGAAACAATGAGCAGTTCTTC
>.|TRBV7-8|TRBJ2-1|TRBD2
CASSFKLAGDNEQFF
TGTGCCAGCAGCTTTAAACTAGCGGGAGACAATGAGCAGTTCTTC
>.|TRBV9|TRBJ2-5|TRBD2
CASSGSSGSGETQYF
TGTGCCAGCAGCGGGAGTAGCGGGAGTGGGGAGACCCAGTACTTC
>many|TRBV7-2|TRBJ1-2|.
CASSAQGYGYTF
TGTGCCAGCAGCGCCCAGGGGTATGGCTACACCTTC
>.|TRBV6-5|TRBJ2-2|TRBD1
CASAIQGDNTGELFF
TGTGCCAGCGCCATCCAGGGGGATAACACCGGGGAGCTGTTTTTT
>.|TRBV29-1|TRBJ2-5|TRBD2
CSVGSGRETQYF
TGCAGCGTGGGTAGCGGGAGGGAGACCCAGTACTTC
>.|TRBV10-1|TRBJ2-7|.
CASSTTGSSYEQYF
TGCGCCAGCAGTACGACGGGAAGCTCCTACGAGCAGTACTTC
>.|TRBV5-1|TRBJ2-1|TRBD2
CASSLPNLGLAQQFF
TGCGCCAGCAGCTTGCCAAATCTAGGACTAGCGCAGCAGTTCTTC
>.|TRBV10-3|TRBJ1-2|TRBD1
CATWAGSGQGATSDGYTF
TGTGCCACATGGGCCGGGTCGGGACAGGGGGCTACCTCGGATGGCTACACCTTC
>.|TRBV14|TRBJ1-1|.
CASSQGVGANTEAFF
TGTGCCAGCAGCCAAGGGGTAGGGGCGAACACTGAAGCTTTCTTT
>.|TRBV3-1/TRBV3-2|TRBJ2-5|TRBD2
CASSQFQGGLAGVTQYF
TGTGCCAGCAGCCAATTTCAGGGCGGACTAGCGGGAGTGACCCAGTACTTC
>.|TRBV3-1/TRBV3-2|TRBJ2-3|.
CASSQDWLPSGTDTQYF
TGTGCCAGCAGCCAAGATTGGCTTCCCAGCGGCACAGATACGCAGTATTTT
>.|TRBV10-2|TRBJ1-2|.
CASSDSPVRIYTF
TGCGCCAGCTCAGACAGCCCCGTTCGTATCTACACCTTC
>.|TRBV1|TRBJ1-1|.
CTSSQDKQCGTTEAFF
TGCACCAGCAGCCAAGATAAACAATGCGGCACCACTGAAGCTTTCTTT
>.|TRBV28|TRBJ1-4|.
CASSSGAATNEKLFF
TGTGCCAGCAGTTCAGGGGCTGCAACTAATGAAAAACTGTTTTTT